This T cell receptor (beta chain) was captured by sequencing in a study of T cells in Graves' hyperthyroidism and ophthalmopathy. Study outcomes and limitations: Most expanded thyroid clonotypes above 0.001 recurred in blood.

Using around 10 ml of fresh peripheral blood, PBMCs were prepared. Of note for this clonotype: Antigen unknown.

The CDR3 totals 16 residues. Germline values: CDR1 MNHEY, CDR2 SVGAGI. Trimming took off 4 bases at V and 2 bases at J, with 15 bases between the two ends. From RNA transcripts, TCR beta CDR3 regions were amplified. HTBI primers were the set used in a first-round RT-PCR of the TCR CDR3. A single record per CDR3 protein comes from TCRdb applying MiXCR to the multiplex PCR reads. The sample has around 700,000 distinct CDR3 sequences; just over 35% are singletons. This sequence was found in a middle-aged woman with Graves' hyperthyroidism. J is TRBJ1-5 and V is TRBV6-5, with D maybe TRBD1 (5 bases). Sequences were obtained from blood. The CDR3 sequence: CASSSDSAGGNQPQHF. DNA of the CDR3: TGTGCCAGCAGTTCCGACAGCGCGGGAGGCAATCAGCCCCAGCATTTT.